The entry that follows covers one T cell receptor beta chain sequence. The sample belongs to a study of blood T cell repertoires in COVID-19. Study background: Sites in the United States, Italy and Spain provided acute and convalescent COVID-19 samples.

Germline V gives CDR1 LNHDA, CDR2 SQIVND (reference sequence). This CDR3 contains 13 residues. Trimming shortened V by 5 bases and J by 8 bases, and 12 bases separated the two germline ends. In the original processing: Estimation of nucleated cell counts was performed using reference gene primer amplification. The protocol was immunoSEQ multiplex PCR, while the TCRdb copy is restricted to in-frame clones and leaves out a portion. V, J and clone size were drawn from that table, and D and trimming were deduced from the DNA. The data contain about 260,000 clones, 87% of them seen just once; the ten biggest clones take up 2% to 3%.

This sequence was found in a woman aged 45-60 years with acute or convalescent COVID-19. The sample consisted of peripheral blood. The chain recombines TRBV19 with TRBJ1-4, with unresolved D. The CDR3 coding sequence is TGTGCCAGTAGTCCTGCGGGAGGCGAAAAACTGTTTTTT. It codes for CASSPAGGEKLFF.